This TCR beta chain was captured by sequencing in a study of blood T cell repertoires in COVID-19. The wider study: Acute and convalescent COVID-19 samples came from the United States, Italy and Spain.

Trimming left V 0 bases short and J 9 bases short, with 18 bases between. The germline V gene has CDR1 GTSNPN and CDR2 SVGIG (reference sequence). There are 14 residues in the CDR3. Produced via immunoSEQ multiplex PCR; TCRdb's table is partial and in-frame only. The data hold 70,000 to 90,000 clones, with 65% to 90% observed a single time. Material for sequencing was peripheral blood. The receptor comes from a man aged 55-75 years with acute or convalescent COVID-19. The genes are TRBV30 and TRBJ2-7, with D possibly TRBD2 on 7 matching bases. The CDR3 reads CAWSVVGGHLRQYF. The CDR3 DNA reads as TGTGCCTGGAGTGTCGTCGGGGGGCATCTTAGGCAGTACTTC.